These T cell receptor beta chains were read from a single sample in a study of human T cells and chemical hapten exposure. One entry per CDR3 protein, called by TCRdb with MiXCR from the RACE reads. Found here are more than 70,000 distinct CDR3 sequences, about 8.6% of them singletons; the top ten hold 2.9%. The material sequenced was whole blood. These receptors all come from a female donor in good health. Some clones in this sample may be carry-over from other donors' samples. CDR3s include the opening cysteine and the closing phenylalanine or tryptophan. D genes are given only for firm matches. Part of the rows lack a size; the others show once, few, many or a class for expanded clones.

length	J	V	size	D	DNA	CDR3
16	TRBJ1-6	TRBV7-2	many	-	TGTGCCAGCAGCTTTTTGGGGGGGGCGAAGAATTCACCCCTCCACTTT	CASSFLGGAKNSPLHF
15	TRBJ1-1	TRBV18	few	-	TGTGCCAGCTCACCATTTCCTCGCTACAACACTGAAGCTTTCTTT	CASSPFPRYNTEAFF
13	TRBJ2-3	TRBV20-1	few	-	TGCAGTGCTAGACACCCCGGAGGCGATACGCAGTATTTT	CSARHPGGDTQYF
14	TRBJ2-7	TRBV9	few	-	TGTGCCAGCAGCGTAGGGACAGATAATTACGAGCAGTACTTC	CASSVGTDNYEQYF
18	TRBJ2-1	TRBV6-5	few	TRBD2	TGTGCCAGCAGTTACTCAGGGACTAGCGGGAGCTCCTACAATGAGCAGTTCTTC	CASSYSGTSGSSYNEQFF
16	TRBJ2-3	TRBV27	-	-	TGTGCCAGCAGTCCATACACAGGGTCGGGGACAGATACGCAGTATTTT	CASSPYTGSGTDTQYF
15	TRBJ1-1	TRBV12-3/TRBV12-4	-	-	TGTGCCAGCAGTTTATTTCAGGAGACGAACACTGAAGCTTTCTTT	CASSLFQETNTEAFF
14	TRBJ1-1	TRBV20-1	-	-	TGCAGTGCCAGAAAGGGAGGTTTGAACACTGAAGCTTTCTTT	CSARKGGLNTEAFF
16	TRBJ1-2	TRBV20-1	few	-	TGCAGTGCTAGAGATAAGTGGCACCCGAATGGCTATGGCTACACCTTC	CSARDKWHPNGYGYTF
15	TRBJ2-3	TRBV29-1	few	TRBD1	TGCAGCGTCCGGACAGGCGTAGCTAGCACAGATACGCAGTATTTT	CSVRTGVASTDTQYF
16	TRBJ1-1	TRBV30	few	TRBD1	TGTGCCTGGAGCCTTCTGGGACAGGCCGGGAGCACTGAAGCTTTCTTT	CAWSLLGQAGSTEAFF
14	TRBJ2-7	TRBV15	-	TRBD1	TGTGCCACCTCCCCCGGGACAGGTGATTACGAGCAGTACTTC	CATSPGTGDYEQYF
15	TRBJ2-7	TRBV20-1	-	TRBD1	TGCAGTGCTAGGACGACAGGGAGTAGCTCCTACGAGCAGTACTTC	CSARTTGSSSYEQYF
13	TRBJ1-2	TRBV6-5	-	TRBD1	TGTGCCAGCAGGGAACAGGGGACCTATGGCTACACCTTC	CASREQGTYGYTF
13	TRBJ1-5	TRBV7-9	many	-	TGTGCCAGCAGCTTAGGGGTGAATCAGCCCCAGCATTTT	CASSLGVNQPQHF
11	TRBJ2-5	TRBV25-1	many	-	TGTGCCAGCAGTGGGGAGAAGCGCCAGTACTTC	CASSGEKRQYF
18	TRBJ2-6	TRBV25-1	-	TRBD1	TGTGCCAGCAGTGATCCGGGACAGACGTACTCTGGGGTCAACGTCCTGACTTTC	CASSDPGQTYSGVNVLTF
13	TRBJ2-5	TRBV20-1	many	-	TGCAGTGCTGAAGTTCGGTGGAAAGAGACCCAGTACTTC	CSAEVRWKETQYF
16	TRBJ2-7	TRBV4-1	-	-	TGCGCCAGCAGCCTTGGCGGCCAGGGCCCCCTATACGAGCAGTACTTC	CASSLGGQGPLYEQYF
14	TRBJ1-2	TRBV20-1	-	-	TGCAGTGCTAGTTCGGGAGGGCGGGTAGATGGCTACACCTTC	CSASSGGRVDGYTF
16	TRBJ1-1	TRBV5-1	few	-	TGCGCCAGCAGCTTAGGGACATCCGCCATGAACACTGAAGCTTTCTTT	CASSLGTSAMNTEAFF
14	TRBJ1-1	TRBV30	-	TRBD1	TGTGCCTGGAGTTATGAGGACAGGAGTCCTGAAGCTTTCTTT	CAWSYEDRSPEAFF
15	TRBJ2-1	TRBV29-1	many	-	TGCAGCGTTGAAGAATTCGTTCGCTCCTACAATGAGCAGTTCTTC	CSVEEFVRSYNEQFF
11	TRBJ2-7	TRBV19	-	-	TGTGCCAGTAGTATAGGCGAAGAGCAGTACTTC	CASSIGEEQYF
16	TRBJ2-2	TRBV20-1	few	TRBD2	TGCAGTGCTCCCGCTAGCGGGAGTGCGAACACCGGGGAGCTGTTTTTT	CSAPASGSANTGELFF
13	TRBJ2-1	TRBV20-1	few	-	TGCAGTGTCAGCGGGTACCCCTACAATGAGCAGTTCTTC	CSVSGYPYNEQFF
16	TRBJ2-5	TRBV10-3	-	-	TGTGCCATCAGTGACCCCGATCCCTTAGTTCAAGAGACCCAGTACTTC	CAISDPDPLVQETQYF
17	TRBJ1-4	TRBV12-3/TRBV12-4	many	TRBD1	TGTGCCAGCAGTTCGGGACAGTCGACGGTGACTAATGAAAAACTGTTTTTT	CASSSGQSTVTNEKLFF